These 20 T cell receptor beta chains originate from one sample sequenced in a study of cytomegalovirus exposure and HLA in healthy donors. 60 Vbeta and 13 Jbeta primers were used in PCR. Produced via immunoSEQ multiplex PCR; TCRdb's table is partial and in-frame only. Among about 200,000 clones listed, roughly 85% were seen once. What was sequenced was PBMCs. These receptors came from a woman aged 25-40 years in good health and CMV-seropositive.

The chain recombines TRBV6-4 with TRBJ2-1; 7 bases are a match to TRBD2. The ends lost 0 bases at V and 0 bases at J; junction bases unmatched: 5. This CDR3 spans 17 amino acids. The germline CDR1 and CDR2 sequences are MRHNA and SNTAGT. The CDR3 sequence: CASSDSRGSSSYNEQFF. CDR3 DNA: TGTGCCAGCAGTGACTCGCGGGGGAGTAGCTCCTACAATGAGCAGTTCTTC.

The chain couples TRBV5-6 to TRBJ1-5; D possibly corresponds to TRBD1 (6 bases). With 0 bases removed from V and 1 base from J, the gap between germline ends came to 11 bases. The CDR3 is made up of 16 amino acids. Germline V gene lookup returns CDR1 SGHDT and CDR2 YYEEEE. The CDR3 protein is CASSLAGGRSNQPQHF. DNA of the CDR3: TGTGCCAGCAGCTTGGCCGGGGGGCGCAGCAATCAGCCCCAGCATTTT.

This chain joins TRBV29-1 and TRBJ2-3; TRBD2 agrees at 7 bases. This CDR3 region has 17 residues. Germline CDR1 SQVTM, CDR2 ANQGSEA. V lost 3 bases and J lost 5; bases outside the gene matches: 17. The CDR3 sequence: CSVDALGGRGSLDTQYF. DNA of the CDR3: TGCAGCGTTGATGCCCTAGGCGGGAGAGGTTCTTTAGATACGCAGTATTTT.

In its sample, this clone was seen a few times. The chain links TRBV7-6 to TRBJ1-5; no reliable D call. There are 17 residues in the CDR3. Germline V lookup: CDR1 SGHVS, CDR2 FNYEAQ. Trimming pared 2 bases from V and 2 bases from J, leaving 16 bases between. In DNA form, the CDR3 reads TGTGCCAGCAGCTTAAACGGGCCAGCGGGTGGCAATCAGCCCCAGCATTTT. As protein: CASSLNGPAGGNQPQHF.

The chain's CDR3 is CASSSPTGEKLFF. In DNA form, the CDR3 reads TGTGCCAGCAGTTCACCCACCGGGGAAAAACTGTTTTTT. The chain employs TRBV13 and TRBJ1-4; no clear D. Trimming shortened V by 6 bases and J by 8 bases, and 13 bases separated the two germline ends. This CDR3 has 13 residues. Germline V gives CDR1 PRHDT, CDR2 FYEKMQ (reference sequence).

The chain couples TRBV7-9 to TRBJ2-3; D perhaps matches TRBD1 (6 bases). Germline V gene sequence: CDR1 SEHNR, CDR2 FQNEAQ (reference sequence). The CDR3 runs to 15 residues. V gave up 1 base and J gave up 2 bases, with 10 bases separating them. CDR3 sequence: CASSLGTALTDTQYF. CDR3 nucleotide sequence: TGTGCCAGCAGCTTAGGGACAGCCCTCACAGATACGCAGTATTTT.

V gene TRBV18 combines with J gene TRBJ1-1, with 8 nucleotides matching TRBD1. The CDR3 is 14 residues long. The junction had 5 bases not matched to a gene; V was cut back by 4 bases and J by 4 bases. Germline V gene data show CDR1 as KGHSH and CDR2 as LQKENI. CDR3 in amino acids: CASSQQGVGTEAFF. The CDR3 DNA reads TGTGCCAGCTCACAACAGGGGGTTGGCACTGAAGCTTTCTTT.

The rearrangement uses TRBV7-9 and TRBJ1-5, with TRBD1 as a possible D gene (5 bases). The CDR3 spans 16 residues. CDR1 SEHNR and CDR2 FQNEAQ come from the germline V gene (reference sequence). V was trimmed by 1 base and J by 3 bases, leaving 13 bases between them. The CDR3 DNA reads as TGTGCCAGCAGCTTAGGGGGGGATTGGGACAATCAGCCCCAGCATTTT. Translating gives CASSLGGDWDNQPQHF.

This clone was counted between two and nine times. The chain links TRBV30 to TRBJ1-5, with TRBD1 matching 10 bases. V gave up 3 bases and J gave up 7 bases; unmatched junction bases: 9. There are 15 residues in the CDR3. Germline CDR1 and CDR2: GTSNPN and SVGIG (reference sequence). CDR3 loop: CAWRTGTGVDQPQHF. The CDR3 bases are TGTGCCTGGAGAACCGGGACAGGGGTCGACCAGCCCCAGCATTTT.

The V call is TRBV6-5, the J call TRBJ1-1, with D maybe TRBD1 (6 bases). With 8 bases removed from V and 1 base from J, the gap between germline ends came to 11 bases. CDR1 and CDR2 (germline): MNHEY, SVGAGI. The CDR3 has 13 amino acids. The CDR3 reads CASRGQRNTEAFF. CDR3 nucleotides: TGTGCCAGCCGTGGACAGCGGAACACTGAAGCTTTCTTT.

V usage is TRBV10-1 and J usage is TRBJ2-1, with a possible D match to TRBD2 (5 bases). V gave up 3 bases and J gave up 7 bases, with 10 bases separating them. CDR1 and CDR2 (germline): WNHNN, SYGVQD (reference sequence). This CDR3 spans 13 amino acids. This CDR3 is CASSDSGLNEQFF. The DNA for the CDR3 is TGCGCCAGCAGTGATTCGGGGTTGAATGAGCAGTTCTTC.

This clone has more than one count but fewer than ten. The V and J genes are TRBV11-3 and TRBJ1-3, with D possibly being TRBD1 (6 bases). Trimming took off 5 bases at V and 4 bases at J, with 12 bases between the two ends. The CDR3 has 14 amino acids. CDR1 and CDR2 (germline): SGHNT, YENEEA. The CDR3 sequence is CASSPDSPGNTIYF. CDR3 sequence (DNA): TGTGCCAGCAGCCCGGACAGTCCCGGAAACACCATATATTTT.

The chain has TRBV11-3 and TRBJ1-2; weak D call: TRBD1 (5 bases). From germline, CDR1 is SGHNT and CDR2 YENEEA. V was trimmed by 4 bases and J by 0 bases, leaving 12 bases between them. The CDR3 has 15 amino acids. DNA of the CDR3: TGTGCCAGCAGCTCCCTGGGAGGGGCTAACTATGGCTACACCTTC. This encodes CASSSLGGANYGYTF.

The chain combines TRBV4-1 with TRBJ1-2; D might be TRBD1 (5 bases). This CDR3 has 15 amino acids. Germline CDR1 MGHRA, CDR2 YSYEKL. Trimming stripped 1 base from V and 3 bases from J, with 12 bases between. The CDR3 DNA reads as TGCGCCAGCAGCCAAGTTGCAGGGTTTGACTATGGCTACACCTTC. It yields the protein CASSQVAGFDYGYTF.

The gene calls are TRBV6-1 and TRBJ2-5; D perhaps matches TRBD2 (7 bases). Germline V gene data show CDR1 as MNHNS and CDR2 as SASEGT. The CDR3 is made up of 13 amino acids. Trimming removed 11 bases from V and 1 base from J, with 14 bases in between. The CDR3 reads CAGGGLGQETQYF. The CDR3 nucleotides read TGTGCCGGGGGGGGGCTGGGCCAAGAGACCCAGTACTTC.

This chain uses TRBV25-1 with TRBJ2-5; D uncertain. The germline gives CDR1 MGHDK, CDR2 SYGVNS. The CDR3 is made up of 13 amino acids. The V and J ends lost 4 bases and 7 bases respectively, with 13 bases between them. CDR3 DNA: TGTGCCAGCAGTGTCGGTCGGTTCGGGACCCAGTACTTC. Amino acids: CASSVGRFGTQYF. The variable domain in full, completed from reference TRBV25-1 and TRBJ2-5, reads EADIYQTPRYLVIGTGKKITLECSQTMGHDKMYWYQQDPGMELHLIHYSYGVNSTEKGDLSSESTVSRIRTEHFPLTLESARPSHTSQYLCASSVGRFGTQYFGPGTRLLVL.

The rearrangement links TRBV29-1 to TRBJ2-2; TRBD2 matches 10 bases. This CDR3 comprises 14 residues. Per the germline V gene, CDR1 is SQVTM and CDR2 is ANQGSEA. V gave up 7 bases and J gave up 2 bases; unmatched junction bases: 4. The CDR3 DNA follows: TGCAGCGCCACTAGCGGGGTCAACACCGGGGAGCTGTTTTTT. Its translation is CSATSGVNTGELFF.

The V and J genes are TRBV27 and TRBJ2-2; D might be TRBD1 (5 bases). V gave up 6 bases and J gave up 4 bases, with 12 bases separating them. Per germline, CDR1 MNHEY and CDR2 SMNVEV (reference sequence). The CDR3 has 14 amino acids. The CDR3 DNA sequence: TGTGCCAGCAGACCCGGACATACCACCGGGGAGCTGTTTTTT. Amino acids: CASRPGHTTGELFF.

DNA for the CDR3: TGTGCCAGTAGTAGATTCGGGAGGGCTGGGGAAAACATTCAGTACTTC. It is translated as CASSRFGRAGENIQYF. This chain connects TRBV19 to TRBJ2-4; 8 positions agree with TRBD2. Germline values: CDR1 LNHDA, CDR2 SQIVND (reference sequence). The CDR3 is 16 residues long. V lost 4 bases and J lost 5; bases outside the gene matches: 10.

A single count supports this clone. The chain combines TRBV9 with TRBJ2-1; 10 bases agree with TRBD2. Germline V gene lookup returns CDR1 SGDLS and CDR2 YYNGEE. The CDR3 covers 16 residues. Trimming took 3 bases from V and 4 from J; bases not matched to a gene: 7. CDR3 in amino acids: CASSGISGRDYNEQFF. The DNA for the CDR3 is TGTGCCAGCAGCGGAATAAGCGGGAGGGATTACAATGAGCAGTTCTTC. Drawing the rest from reference TRBV9 and TRBJ2-1, the complete variable domain is DSGVTQTPKHLITATGQRVTLRCSPRSGDLSVYWYQQSLDQGLQFLIQYYNGEERAKGNILERFSAQQFPDLHSELNLSSLELGDSALYFCASSGISGRDYNEQFFGPGTRLTVL.